This T cell receptor beta chain was sequenced during a study of a mutant IDH1 vaccine in newly diagnosed glioma. Overall study context: Patients, over weeks 1, 3, 5, 7, 11, 15, 19 and 23, received a total of eight vaccinations.

The time point was: week 23, last vaccination. Every single dose of the vaccine, 300 ug of mutant IDH1 20-mer peptide, came with topical imiquimod. In every donor, the tumor was a new WHO grade 3 or 4 IDH1-mutant, ATRX-lost astrocytoma. Repertoires were generated with immunoSEQ multiplex PCR, while TCRdb's copy carries only in-frame clones and drops some. The sample includes 70,000 to 90,000 clones, approximately 85% of them seen just once. As to this clone: Its matching antigen is unknown.

Looked up from germline, CDR1 is LNHDA and CDR2 is SQIVND (reference sequence). With 3 bases clipped from V and 8 bases from J, the junction kept 6 bases outside the gene matches. The CDR3 is 14 amino acids. The sample consisted of PBMCs, taken from a glioma patient whose treatment included an IDH1 peptide vaccine. This receptor was taken from a man aged 30 to 39 with glioma. Some clones in this sample may be carry-over from other donors' samples. The chain has TRBV19 and TRBJ2-1; 8 bases agree with TRBD2. This CDR3 reads CASSISGGVHEQFF. The CDR3, as DNA: TGTGCCAGTAGTATTTCGGGAGGGGTCCATGAGCAGTTCTTC. Looking up the rest from reference TRBV19 and TRBJ2-1 gives the full variable domain: DGGITQSPKYLFRKEGQNVTLSCEQNLNHDAMYWYRQDPGQGLRLIYYSQIVNDFQKGDIAEGYSVSREKKESFPLTVTSAQKNPTAFYLCASSISGGVHEQFFGPGTRLTVL.